These T cell receptor beta chains were read from a single sample in a study of beta chain features in type 1 diabetes. The protocol was immunoSEQ multiplex PCR, while the TCRdb copy is restricted to in-frame clones and leaves out a portion. The top ten hold about 0.04% of the sample, which has 390,000 or so clones, approximately 15% seen once. Sequenced sample: naive CD4+ T cells from blood. The receptors shown here come from a man aged 25-45 years in good health. CDR3s include the opening cysteine and the closing phenylalanine or tryptophan. Size tells how often a clone was seen (once, few, many) or the class of an expanded clone, and some rows leave it out.

v_call	j_call	clone_size	cdr3_aa
TRBV10-3	TRBJ2-3	many	CASRTAITDTQYF
TRBV2	TRBJ2-5	few	CATGEGLAEQETQYF
TRBV4-2	TRBJ2-1	few	CASSQEGVAGGLEQFF
TRBV7-3	TRBJ2-3	-	CASSLTYRGAGTDTQYF
TRBV6-1	TRBJ1-4	-	CASSLLGPLFF
TRBV15	TRBJ2-3	few	CATSRDQAADTQYF
TRBV27	TRBJ2-7	-	CASSHGDRPYEQYF
TRBV10-3	TRBJ2-1	-	CAISGRQGANNEQFF
TRBV18	TRBJ1-5	few	CASSPGQNQPQHF
TRBV5-4	TRBJ2-7	few	CASSLRTSYEQYF
TRBV29-1	TRBJ2-3	-	CSVVSGTDTQYF
TRBV5-6	TRBJ1-2	few	CASTTTGYGYTF
TRBV7-3	TRBJ2-5	-	CASSLHPPGTSGSLVLETQYF
TRBV23-1	TRBJ1-1	-	CATWGHRGVLPSSEAFF
TRBV5-1	TRBJ2-3	few	CASSGGLADTDTQYF
TRBV19	TRBJ1-1	few	CASSRLPGPLGTEAFF
TRBV7-8	TRBJ2-5	few	CASSQTLLAGGRTETQYF
TRBV7-2	TRBJ2-4	few	CASSQTRNIQYF
TRBV18	TRBJ2-1	-	CASSPNMQGGLGNEQFF
TRBV5-4	TRBJ2-5	few	CASSPSGGETQYF
TRBV1	TRBJ2-5	few	CTSSRGTSGDMGETQYF
TRBV9	TRBJ1-2	few	CASSSLGATNYGYTF
TRBV13	TRBJ2-7	few	CASSLGTGGTYEQYF
TRBV7-3	TRBJ2-1	-	CASSWAVYNEQFF
TRBV5-5	TRBJ2-3	few	CASSLGGGYTDTQYF
TRBV29-1	-	few	CSVVPGDEYEQYF
TRBV19	TRBJ2-1	-	CASSIGFGEREQFF
TRBV13	TRBJ2-7	few	CASSRDRGNYEQYF
TRBV2	TRBJ1-6	-	CASSGGTSQLDNSPLHF
TRBV7-6	TRBJ2-2	few	CASSRDLRSAGELFF
TRBV7-2	TRBJ2-5	few	CASSRGQMETQYF
TRBV7-6	TRBJ2-3	-	CASSPTDAIRLADTQYF